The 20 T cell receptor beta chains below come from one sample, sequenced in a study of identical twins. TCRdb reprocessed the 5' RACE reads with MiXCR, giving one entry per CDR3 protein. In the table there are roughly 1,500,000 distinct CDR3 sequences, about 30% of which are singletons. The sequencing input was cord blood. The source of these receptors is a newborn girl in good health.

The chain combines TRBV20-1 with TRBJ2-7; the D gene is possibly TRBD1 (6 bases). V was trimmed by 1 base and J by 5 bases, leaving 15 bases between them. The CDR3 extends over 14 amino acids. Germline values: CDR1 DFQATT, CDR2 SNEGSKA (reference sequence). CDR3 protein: CSARAGVSTNEQYF. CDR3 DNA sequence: TGCAGTGCTAGAGCAGGGGTTTCCACGAACGAGCAGTACTTC.

The CDR3 DNA sequence: TGTGCCAGCAGTTTGGGGGCCCAAGGGAATCAGCCCCAGCATTTT. This codes for CASSLGAQGNQPQHF. J is TRBJ1-5 and V is TRBV27, with D tentatively TRBD1 (6 bases). Trimming removed 3 bases from V and 4 bases from J, with 13 bases in between. Per the germline V gene, CDR1 is MNHEY and CDR2 is SMNVEV (reference sequence). The CDR3 has 15 amino acids.

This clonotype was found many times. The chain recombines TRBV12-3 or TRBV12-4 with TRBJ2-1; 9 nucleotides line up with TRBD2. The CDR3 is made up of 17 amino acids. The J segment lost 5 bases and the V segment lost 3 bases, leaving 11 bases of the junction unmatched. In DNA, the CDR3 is TGTGCCAGCAGTTTTTTCCGGCTAGCGGGGTTACACAATGAGCAGTTCTTC. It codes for CASSFFRLAGLHNEQFF.

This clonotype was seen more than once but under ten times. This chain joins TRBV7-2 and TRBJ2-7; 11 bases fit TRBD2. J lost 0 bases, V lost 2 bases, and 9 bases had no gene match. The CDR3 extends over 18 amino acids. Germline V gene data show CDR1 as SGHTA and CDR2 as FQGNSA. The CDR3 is CASSLRIMTSGISYEQYF. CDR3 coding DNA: TGTGCCAGCAGCTTACGGATCATGACTAGCGGGATCTCCTACGAGCAGTACTTC.

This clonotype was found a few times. The CDR3 DNA sequence: TGCAGTGCTAGTAGGACAGGCTCAGAAAAACTGTTTTTT. Translation: CSASRTGSEKLFF. This chain links TRBV20-1 with TRBJ1-4, with 7 bases aligning to TRBD1. CDR3 size: 13 residues. Germline trimming cut 3 bases from V and 8 bases from J; bases unmatched to any gene: 6. Germline lookup yields CDR1 DFQATT and CDR2 SNEGSKA (reference sequence).

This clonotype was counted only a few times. The CDR3 sequence is CASSPLGRRDTQYF. CDR3 DNA sequence: TGTGCCAGCAGCCCCTTGGGGCGAAGAGATACGCAGTATTTT. V usage is TRBV18 and J usage is TRBJ2-3, with a weak D call TRBD1 (5 bases). This CDR3 has 14 residues. V dropped 8 bases and J dropped 5 bases, with 17 bases sitting between them. In germline, CDR1 is KGHSH, CDR2 LQKENI.

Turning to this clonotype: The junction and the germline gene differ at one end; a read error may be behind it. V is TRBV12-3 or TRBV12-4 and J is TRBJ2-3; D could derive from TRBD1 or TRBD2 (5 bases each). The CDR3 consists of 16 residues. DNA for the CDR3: TGTGCCAGCAGTTCGGGACCCAGTTTTAGCACAGATGCGCAGTATTTT. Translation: CASSSGPSFSTDAQYF.

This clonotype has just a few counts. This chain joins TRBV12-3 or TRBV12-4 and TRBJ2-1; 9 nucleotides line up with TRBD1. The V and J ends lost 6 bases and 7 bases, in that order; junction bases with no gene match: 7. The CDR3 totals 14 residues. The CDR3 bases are TGTGCCAGCAGGAAGGACAGGGGAGGTAATGAGCAGTTCTTC. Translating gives CASRKDRGGNEQFF.

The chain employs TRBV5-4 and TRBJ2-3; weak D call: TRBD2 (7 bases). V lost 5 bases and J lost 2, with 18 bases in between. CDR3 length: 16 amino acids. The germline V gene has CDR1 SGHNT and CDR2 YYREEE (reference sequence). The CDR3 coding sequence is TGTGCCAGCAGATTTGGGGGGGCGGGACTCACAGATACGCAGTATTTT. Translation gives CASRFGGAGLTDTQYF.

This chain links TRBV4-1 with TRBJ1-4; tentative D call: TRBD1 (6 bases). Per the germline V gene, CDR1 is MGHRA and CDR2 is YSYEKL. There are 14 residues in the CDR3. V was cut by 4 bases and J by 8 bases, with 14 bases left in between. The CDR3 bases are TGCGCCAGCAGCCCGACAGGACGACGGGAAAAACTGTTTTTT. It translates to CASSPTGRREKLFF.

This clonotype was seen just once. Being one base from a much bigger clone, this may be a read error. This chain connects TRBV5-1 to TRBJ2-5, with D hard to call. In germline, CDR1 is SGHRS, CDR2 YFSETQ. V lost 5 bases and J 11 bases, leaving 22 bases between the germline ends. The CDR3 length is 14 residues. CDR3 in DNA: TGCGCCAGCAGTTACGAACAGAGGCGCGATGAGCAGTACTTC. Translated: CASSYEQRRDEQYF.

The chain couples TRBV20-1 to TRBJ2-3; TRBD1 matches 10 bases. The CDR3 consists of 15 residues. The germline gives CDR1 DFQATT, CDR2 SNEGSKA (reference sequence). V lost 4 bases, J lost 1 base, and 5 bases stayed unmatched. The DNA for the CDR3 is TGCAGTGCTACAAAGGGGACAGGGGGCACAGATACGCAGTATTTT. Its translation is CSATKGTGGTDTQYF.

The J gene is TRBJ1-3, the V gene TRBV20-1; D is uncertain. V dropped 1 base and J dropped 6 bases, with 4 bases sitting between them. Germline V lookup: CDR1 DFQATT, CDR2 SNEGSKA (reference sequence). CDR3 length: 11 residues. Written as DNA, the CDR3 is TGCAGTGCTAGAGTTCCAAACACCATATATTTT. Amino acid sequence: CSARVPNTIYF.

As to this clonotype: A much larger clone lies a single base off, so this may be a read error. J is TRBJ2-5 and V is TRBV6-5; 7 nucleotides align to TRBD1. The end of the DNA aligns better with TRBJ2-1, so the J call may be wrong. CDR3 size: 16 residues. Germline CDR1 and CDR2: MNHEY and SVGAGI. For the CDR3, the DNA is TGTGCCAGCAGCCTCTCCCGGGACAGCAATCAAGAGACCCAGTTCTTC. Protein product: CASSLSRDSNQETQFF.

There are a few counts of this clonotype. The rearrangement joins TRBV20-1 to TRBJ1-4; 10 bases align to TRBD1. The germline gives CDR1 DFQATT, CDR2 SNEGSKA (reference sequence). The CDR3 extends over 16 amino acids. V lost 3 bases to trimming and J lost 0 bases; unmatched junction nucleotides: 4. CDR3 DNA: TGCAGTGCTAGCGGGACAGGGGAACCAACTAATGAAAAACTGTTTTTT. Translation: CSASGTGEPTNEKLFF.

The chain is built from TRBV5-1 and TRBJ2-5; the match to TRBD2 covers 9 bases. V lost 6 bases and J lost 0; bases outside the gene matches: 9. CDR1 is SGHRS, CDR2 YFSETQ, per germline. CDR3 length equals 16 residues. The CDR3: CASIPGLADYQETQYF. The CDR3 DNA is TGCGCCAGCATACCGGGACTAGCTGATTACCAAGAGACCCAGTACTTC.

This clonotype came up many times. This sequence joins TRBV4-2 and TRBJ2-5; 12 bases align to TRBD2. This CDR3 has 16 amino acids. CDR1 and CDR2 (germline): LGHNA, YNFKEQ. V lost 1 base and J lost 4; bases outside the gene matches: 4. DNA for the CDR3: TGTGCCAGCAGCCAAGTAGGACTAGCGGGACGAGAGACCCAGTACTTC. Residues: CASSQVGLAGRETQYF.

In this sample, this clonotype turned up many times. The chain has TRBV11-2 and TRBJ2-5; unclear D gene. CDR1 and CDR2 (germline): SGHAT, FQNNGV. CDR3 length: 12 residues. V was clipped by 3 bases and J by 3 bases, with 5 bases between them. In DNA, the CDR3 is TGTGCCAGCAGCTTCTCGGAAGAGACCCAGTACTTC. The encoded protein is CASSFSEETQYF.

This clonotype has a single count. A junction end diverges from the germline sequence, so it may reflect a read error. The CDR3 sequence is CANSLGAQGSETQYF. CDR3 nucleotide sequence: TGTGCCAACAGCTTAGGAGCCCAGGGGTCAGAGACCCAGTACTTC. The chain carries TRBV7-6 and TRBJ2-5, with D possibly being TRBD1 (6 bases). Germline CDR1 SGHVS, CDR2 FNYEAQ. This CDR3 spans 15 amino acids.

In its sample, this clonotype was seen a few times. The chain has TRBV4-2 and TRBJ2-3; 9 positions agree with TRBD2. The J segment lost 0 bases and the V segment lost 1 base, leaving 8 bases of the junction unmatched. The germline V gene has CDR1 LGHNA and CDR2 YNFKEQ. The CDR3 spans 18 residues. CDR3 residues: CASSQGIAGAASTDTQYF. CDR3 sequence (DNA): TGTGCCAGCAGCCAAGGGATAGCGGGGGCGGCTAGCACAGATACGCAGTATTTT.